These T cell receptor beta chains were read from a single sample in a study of T cells in Graves' hyperthyroidism and ophthalmopathy. TCRdb independently ran MiXCR on the multiplex PCR reads; one entry per CDR3 protein. Of around 400,000 distinct CDR3 sequences in the sample, roughly 15% are singletons; the top ten hold roughly a fifth. Sequences were obtained from blood. The receptors shown here come from a woman aged 60-75 years with Graves' ophthalmopathy. The CDR3 runs from the conserved cysteine through the conserved F or W. The D gene is left open where the match is weak. Clone size is stated in some rows and not others, as once, few, many or a class when expanded.

size	V	D	J	DNA	CDR3
many	TRBV20-1	-	TRBJ2-5	TGCAGTGCTAGAGATCCCTTTATGGCTGCCCAGGAGACCCAGTACTTC	CSARDPFMAAQETQYF
few	TRBV9	TRBD1	TRBJ2-2	TGTGCCAGCAGCGCGGACAGGACGAACACCGGGGAGCTGTTTTTT	CASSADRTNTGELFF
-	TRBV6-1	-	TRBJ1-1	TGTGTCAGACTCAGGGAATTAAACACTGAAGCTTTCTTT	CVRLRELNTEAFF
few	TRBV15	-	TRBJ2-7	TGTGCCACCAGCAGAGAGCCTAACTACGAGCAGTACTTC	CATSREPNYEQYF
few	TRBV20-1	TRBD1	TRBJ1-1	TGCAGTGCTAGAGTTTTCGCGACAGGGATGAACACTGAAGCTTTCTTT	CSARVFATGMNTEAFF
many	TRBV28	TRBD2	TRBJ2-7	TGTGCCAGCAGCTCCGGACTAGCGGGAGGCGAGCAGTACTTC	CASSSGLAGGEQYF
-	TRBV4-1	-	TRBJ2-3	TGCGCCAGCAGCCAAGAGGTTAGCGGTCCTAGCACAGATACGCAGTATTTT	CASSQEVSGPSTDTQYF
many	TRBV7-3	-	TRBJ2-2	TGTGCCAGCAGCCCAGGGACCGCCTGGGGCACCGGGGAGCTGTTTTTT	CASSPGTAWGTGELFF
-	TRBV6-1	-	TRBJ2-5	TGTGCCAGCAGTGAATGGCAAGAGACCCAGTACTTC	CASSEWQETQYF
many	TRBV30	TRBD1	TRBJ2-2	TGTGCCTGGCACCCTTGGGACAGCCCCGGGGAGCTGTTTTTT	CAWHPWDSPGELFF
-	TRBV5-6	-	TRBJ2-2	TGTGCCAGCAGCTTCCCCGGGATGGTGAGCGCCGGGGAGCTGTTTTTT	CASSFPGMVSAGELFF
many	TRBV5-1	TRBD2	TRBJ2-3	TGCGCCAGCAGCCCCTTGTCTAGCGGGAGGACCAGCACAGATACGCAGTATTTT	CASSPLSSGRTSTDTQYF
-	TRBV5-8	-	TRBJ2-7	TGTGCCAGCAGCCCTCGTGTTGCCGAGCAGTACTTC	CASSPRVAEQYF
-	TRBV2	TRBD2	TRBJ2-3	TGTGCCAGCAGCGCAGGACTAGCGGGAGTCACAGATACGCAGTATTTT	CASSAGLAGVTDTQYF
many	TRBV5-1	TRBD1	TRBJ2-2	TGCGCCAGCAGCTTTTCACACCCGGGACAGGGCACCGGGGAGCTGTTTTTT	CASSFSHPGQGTGELFF
-	TRBV11-2	-	TRBJ2-5	TGTGCCAGCAGATCAGGGCGGGAGACCCAGTACTTC	CASRSGRETQYF
many	TRBV10-3	TRBD2	TRBJ2-3	TGTGCCATCAGTGAAGCGGGACTAGCGGGAGGAGAGAGAGATACGCAGTATTTT	CAISEAGLAGGERDTQYF
many	TRBV20-1	-	TRBJ2-3	TGCAGTGCTCCTCGGGCCACAGATACGCAGTATTTT	CSAPRATDTQYF
-	TRBV7-9	TRBD2	TRBJ2-7	TGTGCCAGCAGCTCGGGACTAAGGGAGCAGTACTTC	CASSSGLREQYF
many	TRBV28	-	TRBJ2-1	TGTGCCAGCACCCAAAGTGGGGGATCTTACAATGAGCAGTTCTTC	CASTQSGGSYNEQFF
many	TRBV2	-	TRBJ1-2	TGTGCCAGCAGTGCCCAGGGCACCTATGGCTACACCTTC	CASSAQGTYGYTF